What follows are 10 T cell receptor beta chains derived from one specimen sequenced in a study of cytomegalovirus exposure and HLA in healthy donors. PCR was performed using 60 Vbeta and 13 Jbeta primers. Some clones are missing from TCRdb's copy, which holds only in-frame ones; the method was immunoSEQ multiplex PCR. The sample holds about 100,000 clones, 79% seen once. What was sequenced was PBMCs. These receptors were obtained from a woman aged 40-49 years in good health and CMV-seronegative.

This chain joins TRBV2 and TRBJ2-6, with 10 positions matching TRBD1. J was trimmed by 0 bases and V by 4 bases; bases with no gene match: 3. The CDR3 has 17 amino acids. The V gene's germline CDR1 is SNHLY and CDR2 FYNNEI. Here the CDR3 DNA reads TGTGCCAGCAGTGCCGGGACAGGGGCCTCTGGGGCCAACGTCCTGACTTTC. It codes for CASSAGTGASGANVLTF.

This chain links TRBV28 with TRBJ2-4; the D gene is possibly TRBD2 (7 bases). Germline lookup yields CDR1 MDHEN and CDR2 SYDVKM. The CDR3 has 16 residues. The ends were cut back, 3 bases at V and 8 bases at J, with 20 bases in the middle. The CDR3 nucleotides read TGTGCCAGCAGTTTTGTGGGGGCGGGAGATGTAGACATTCAGTACTTC. It encodes CASSFVGAGDVDIQYF.

Comments on this clone: The junction shows a germline mismatch at one end, possibly a read error. V is TRBV5-1 and J is TRBJ1-5; unclear D gene. The V gene's germline CDR1 is SGHRS and CDR2 YFSETQ. The CDR3 length is 14 residues. The CDR3 reads CASSLDGSNRPQHF. The CDR3 DNA is TGCGCCAGCAGCTTGGACGGGAGCAATCGGCCCCAGCATTTT.

The chain combines TRBV28 with TRBJ2-1; 8 nucleotides agree with TRBD1. With 4 bases clipped from V and 0 bases from J, the junction kept 14 bases outside the gene matches. There are 19 residues in the CDR3. Germline values: CDR1 MDHEN, CDR2 SYDVKM. CDR3 protein: CASSSAGQGAQSSYNEQFF. CDR3 coding DNA: TGTGCCAGCAGTTCCGCGGGGCAGGGGGCCCAGAGCTCCTACAATGAGCAGTTCTTC.

This sequence joins TRBV5-1 and TRBJ2-1, with 12 positions matching TRBD2. V trimming: 0 bases; J trimming: 7 bases; junction bases outside the gene matches: 5. Germline V gene sequence: CDR1 SGHRS, CDR2 YFSETQ. The CDR3 has 16 amino acids. The chain's CDR3 is CASSLGLAGEGNEQFF. The CDR3 DNA sequence: TGCGCCAGCAGCTTGGGACTAGCGGGAGAGGGTAATGAGCAGTTCTTC. Drawing the rest from reference TRBV5-1 and TRBJ2-1, the complete variable domain is KAGVTQTPRYLIKTRGQQVTLSCSPISGHRSVSWYQQTPGQGLQFLFEYFSETQRNKGNFPGRFSGRQFSNSRSEMNVSTLELGDSALYLCASSLGLAGEGNEQFFGPGTRLTVL.

V is TRBV27 and J is TRBJ1-2; D is undetermined. Trimming took off 3 bases at V and 0 bases at J, with 8 bases between the two ends. CDR3 length: 14 residues. Germline V lookup: CDR1 MNHEY, CDR2 SMNVEV (reference sequence). CDR3 nucleotide sequence: TGTGCCAGCAGTTTGGGAGCGCCTAACTATGGCTACACCTTC. Its protein product is CASSLGAPNYGYTF.

This clone was observed a handful of times. V is TRBV7-2 and J is TRBJ1-6, with D possibly matching TRBD1 (5 bases). CDR3 length: 14 amino acids. Trimming pared 2 bases from V and 7 bases from J, leaving 9 bases between. Looked up from germline, CDR1 is SGHTA and CDR2 is FQGNSA. CDR3 loop: CASSLRGENSPLHF. CDR3 coding DNA: TGTGCCAGCAGCTTACGGGGGGAGAATTCACCCCTCCACTTT.

The chain is built from TRBV6-1 and TRBJ1-2; 7 bases agree with TRBD1. The CDR3 covers 14 residues. Germline V gene sequence: CDR1 MNHNS, CDR2 SASEGT. The junction had 7 bases not matched to a gene; V was cut back by 5 bases and J by 4 bases. This CDR3 is CASSPTGEAYGYTF. CDR3 DNA sequence: TGTGCCAGCAGTCCTACAGGGGAGGCCTATGGCTACACCTTC.

The rearrangement links TRBV28 to TRBJ2-5; the match to TRBD2 covers 10 bases. The CDR3 contains 13 residues. Germline CDR1 reads MDHEN; CDR2 reads SYDVKM. V gave up 8 bases and J gave up 5 bases; unmatched junction bases: 5. This chain's CDR3 is CASASGRGETQYF. The DNA for the CDR3 is TGTGCCAGCGCTAGCGGGAGAGGGGAGACCCAGTACTTC.

This clone occurred once. The chain combines TRBV28 with TRBJ2-4, with D possibly TRBD2 on 5 matching bases. Germline V gene data show CDR1 as MDHEN and CDR2 as SYDVKM. V was shortened by 7 bases and J by 2 bases, with 12 bases between the two germline ends. CDR3 length: 14 amino acids. DNA for the CDR3: TGTGCCAGCACCTCAGCGGACCCCAAAAACATTCAGTACTTC. Its protein is CASTSADPKNIQYF. Drawing the rest from reference TRBV28 and TRBJ2-4, the complete variable domain is DVKVTQSSRYLVKRTGEKVFLECVQDMDHENMFWYRQDPGLGLRLIYFSYDVKMKEKGDIPEGYSVSREKKERFSLILESASTNQTSMYLCASTSADPKNIQYFGAGTRLSVL.